The present T cell receptor beta chain was sequenced within a study of T cell responses to AZD1222 COVID-19 vaccine. Produced via immunoSEQ multiplex PCR; TCRdb's table is partial and in-frame only. The sample contains fewer than 120,000 clones, roughly 89% of which appear only once. This CDR3 comprises 16 residues. Germline CDR1 and CDR2: SGHRS and YFSETQ. Concerning this clone itself: One end of the junction is discordant with germline, which a read error may explain.

The V and J genes are TRBV5-1 and TRBJ2-5; D is unclear. Sample: peripheral blood, taken 28 days after the second AZD1222 dose. This TCR came from an adult who received the AZD1222 COVID-19 vaccine. CDR3 residues: CASTLPRLGWQETQYF. CDR3 DNA sequence: TGCGCCAGCACCTTGCCCCGGCTGGGGTGGCAAGAGACCCAGTACTTC.